This T cell receptor beta chain was recorded in a study of cytomegalovirus exposure and HLA in healthy donors. About the research overall: Genotyping of under 500 donors showed that about 83% belonged to the Caucasian-associated ancestry cluster. The study's findings and limits: Among donors in an Asian-associated ancestry cluster, a later analysis reportedly found fewer N-insertions than the roughly 730-donor mean. Relative to equally common others, HLA-associated TCR beta chains showed greater clonal expansion in a later analysis. Presence/absence results assume similar sequencing depth per donor, which may not hold.

This CDR3 is 14 amino acids long. V shed 5 bases and J 4 bases; nucleotides not matched to a gene: 7. Germline V CDR1 and CDR2: SGHAT, FQNNGV. Primers for the PCR totalled 60 Vbeta and 13 Jbeta. The method was immunoSEQ multiplex PCR; TCRdb's version includes in-frame clones alone and lacks a portion of them. Among roughly 100,000 clones, approximately 76% were seen once, and the ten largest hold over 4.5%. About this clone itself: What it recognizes is unknown.

Sequencing used PBMCs. The V gene is TRBV11-2, the J gene TRBJ2-7; 8 nucleotides agree with TRBD2. The TCR originated in a woman aged 18-29 years in good health and CMV-seropositive. This chain's CDR3 is CASSRTSGPYEQYF. The CDR3 nucleotides are TGTGCCAGCAGCCGCACTAGCGGACCTTACGAGCAGTACTTC.